What follows describes a single TCR beta chain. Enrolled through a virtual design, the participants were between 18 and 89 years of age and came from 24 US areas. Donors were grouped by their self-reported clinical history. This entry is derived from a study of blood T cell repertoires in COVID-19. About the study: From the United States, Italy and Spain came samples of acute and convalescent COVID-19.

This CDR3 comprises 12 residues. The germline V gene encodes CDR1 MDHEN and CDR2 SYDVKM. Trimming cost V 5 bases and J 12 bases, with 17 bases left between them. The repertoire was sequenced with immunoSEQ multiplex PCR; TCRdb's copy has only in-frame clones and lacks some. The sample consists of 100,000 to 150,000 clones, around 84% of them appearing once. The sequence derives from a man in his forties or fifties with acute COVID-19. The sample taken for sequencing was PBMCs or T cells enriched from blood (not recorded which). The rearrangement joins TRBV28 to TRBJ2-7; possibly TRBD2 for D (5 bases). The CDR3 sequence is CASSTGRRQMYF. The DNA for the CDR3 is TGTGCCAGCAGTACCGGACGGAGGCAAATGTACTTC.